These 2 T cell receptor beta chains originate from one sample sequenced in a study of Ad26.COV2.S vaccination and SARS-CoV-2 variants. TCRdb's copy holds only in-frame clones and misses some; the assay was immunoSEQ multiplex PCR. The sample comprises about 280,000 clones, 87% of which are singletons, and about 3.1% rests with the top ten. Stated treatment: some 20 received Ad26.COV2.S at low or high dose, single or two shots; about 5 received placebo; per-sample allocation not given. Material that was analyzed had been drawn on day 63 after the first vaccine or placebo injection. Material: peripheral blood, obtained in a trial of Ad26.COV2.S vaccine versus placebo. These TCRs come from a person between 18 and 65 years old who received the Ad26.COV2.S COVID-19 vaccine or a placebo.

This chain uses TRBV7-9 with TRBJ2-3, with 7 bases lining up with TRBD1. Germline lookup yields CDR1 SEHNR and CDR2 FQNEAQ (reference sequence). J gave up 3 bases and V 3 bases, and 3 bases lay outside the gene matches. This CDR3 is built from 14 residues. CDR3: CASSLTQGTDTQYF. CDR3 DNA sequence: TGTGCCAGCAGCTTGACACAGGGGACAGATACGCAGTATTTT.

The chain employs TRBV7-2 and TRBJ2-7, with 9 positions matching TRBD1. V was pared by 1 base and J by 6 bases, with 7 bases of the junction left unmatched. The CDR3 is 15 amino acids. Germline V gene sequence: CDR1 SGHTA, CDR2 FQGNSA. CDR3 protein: CASSLGGTGNIEQYF. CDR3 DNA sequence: TGTGCCAGCAGCTTAGGTGGGACAGGGAACATCGAGCAGTACTTC.